These 17 T cell receptor beta chains were all obtained from the same sample, sequenced in a study of shared clonotypes between healthy human individuals. Measured with immunoSEQ multiplex PCR; TCRdb has only the in-frame clones, and not every one. The sample lists about 450,000 clones; about 85% were seen once. The sample was PBMCs. The receptor source for this set is a woman aged 40 to 49 in good health. Some clones in this sample may be carry-over from other donors' samples.

The V gene is TRBV5-1, the J gene TRBJ1-2, with 7 bases fitting TRBD1. CDR3 size: 13 residues. CDR1 is SGHRS and CDR2 is YFSETQ in the germline V gene. With 4 bases clipped from V and 6 bases from J, the junction kept 6 bases outside the gene matches. In nucleotides, the CDR3 is TGCGCCAGCAGCAGAGGGGGCAAAGATGGCTACACCTTC. This codes for CASSRGGKDGYTF.

The V gene is TRBV18, the J gene TRBJ2-7, with D possibly matching TRBD2 (5 bases). Germline V gene data show CDR1 as KGHSH and CDR2 as LQKENI. Trimming shortened V by 5 bases and J by 0 bases, and 11 bases separated the two germline ends. CDR3 length: 14 residues. The CDR3 loop is CASSVLGISYEQYF. CDR3 DNA: TGTGCCAGCTCAGTGCTCGGGATCTCCTACGAGCAGTACTTC.

The chain recombines TRBV2 with TRBJ2-3; D not certain. V lost 7 bases, J lost 7 bases, and 12 bases lay in between. This CDR3 comprises 12 residues. CDR1 SNHLY and CDR2 FYNNEI come from the germline V gene. DNA of the CDR3: TGTGCCAGCAAAGAGAGCGTGAATACGCAGTATTTT. Translated: CASKESVNTQYF.

This sequence joins TRBV7-3 and TRBJ2-3, with TRBD2 matching over 7 bases. V gave up 5 bases and J gave up 6 bases; unmatched junction bases: 8. The CDR3 totals 14 residues. Per the germline V gene, CDR1 is SGHTA and CDR2 is FQGTGA. The CDR3, as DNA: TGTGCCAGCAGCAAAGGACTAGGGGAGGATACGCAGTATTTT. It yields the protein CASSKGLGEDTQYF.

CDR3 region: CASSLFLGTQYF. Here the CDR3 DNA reads TGTGCCAGCAGCTTGTTTTTGGGGACCCAGTACTTC. The chain links TRBV5-4 to TRBJ2-5, with D hard to call. Trimming took off 1 base at V and 7 bases at J, with 8 bases between the two ends. Germline-derived CDR1 and CDR2 are SGHNT and YYREEE (reference sequence). CDR3 length: 12 amino acids.

V gene TRBV27 combines with J gene TRBJ2-1; no reliable D call. Germline values: CDR1 MNHEY, CDR2 SMNVEV (reference sequence). V lost 5 bases, J lost 2 bases, and 7 bases lay in between. The CDR3 runs 13 residues. This chain's CDR3 is CASSPRAYNEQFF. In nucleotides, the CDR3 is TGTGCCAGCAGTCCACGGGCCTACAATGAGCAGTTCTTC.

This clone was counted a few times. The chain is built from TRBV5-1 and TRBJ2-3; the D is unclear. This CDR3 region has 15 residues. Trimming took off 0 bases at V and 0 bases at J, with 8 bases between the two ends. Germline CDR1 and CDR2: SGHRS and YFSETQ. The CDR3 sequence is CASSLVQRSTDTQYF. The CDR3 nucleotides read TGCGCCAGCAGCTTGGTGCAGAGGAGCACAGATACGCAGTATTTT.

A single count supports this clone. This sequence joins TRBV9 and TRBJ2-7; D is unclear. V lost 3 bases to trimming and J lost 3 bases, with 13 bases between them. The CDR3 covers 14 residues. Germline assignment: CDR1 SGDLS and CDR2 YYNGEE. CDR3 bases: TGTGCCAGCAGCGGCCACCCCGGAGACTACGAGCAGTACTTC. Its protein is CASSGHPGDYEQYF.

The J gene is TRBJ1-2, the V gene TRBV5-1; maybe TRBD1 (5 bases). The germline V gene has CDR1 SGHRS and CDR2 YFSETQ. The CDR3 is made up of 15 amino acids. Trimming took off 4 bases at V and 1 base at J, with 14 bases between the two ends. As DNA, the CDR3 is TGCGCCAGCAGCGTTACAGGTGCTTATAACTATGGCTACACCTTC. This gives the protein CASSVTGAYNYGYTF. The full variable domain, completed using reference TRBV5-1 and TRBJ1-2, is KAGVTQTPRYLIKTRGQQVTLSCSPISGHRSVSWYQQTPGQGLQFLFEYFSETQRNKGNFPGRFSGRQFSNSRSEMNVSTLELGDSALYLCASSVTGAYNYGYTFGSGTRLTVV.

V and J are TRBV5-4 and TRBJ2-1, with 9 bases aligning to TRBD2. The CDR3 length is 17 residues. V was pared by 0 bases and J by 3 bases, with 7 bases of the junction left unmatched. The germline gives CDR1 SGHNT, CDR2 YYREEE (reference sequence). CDR3 DNA: TGTGCCAGCAGCTTGGCATGGGGCGGGAGGGTCTACAATGAGCAGTTCTTC. It codes for CASSLAWGGRVYNEQFF.

This chain connects TRBV18 to TRBJ1-1; D might be TRBD1 (5 bases). The V gene's germline CDR1 is KGHSH and CDR2 LQKENI. The CDR3 runs to 12 residues. V shed 3 bases and J shed 8 bases, with 10 bases lying between them. This chain's CDR3 is CASSPGTAEAFF. The CDR3 nucleotides are TGTGCCAGCTCACCGGGGACCGCCGAAGCTTTCTTT.

V gene TRBV15 combines with J gene TRBJ2-3; D is perhaps TRBD1 (5 bases). CDR3 length equals 16 residues. Germline CDR1 reads LNHNV; CDR2 reads YYDKDF (reference sequence). Trimming removed 2 bases at V and 1 base at J, with 13 bases between. This chain's CDR3 is CATSRTFDSRTDTQYF. CDR3 bases: TGTGCCACCAGCAGAACCTTCGACAGTCGCACAGATACGCAGTATTTT.

The J gene is TRBJ1-1, the V gene TRBV19; maybe TRBD1 (6 bases). The CDR3 covers 15 residues. Looked up from germline, CDR1 is LNHDA and CDR2 is SQIVND (reference sequence). V dropped 4 bases and J dropped 1 base, with 13 bases sitting between them. CDR3 DNA: TGTGCCAGTAGTAGTTGGGGGCATGGGAACACTGAAGCTTTCTTT. Its translation: CASSSWGHGNTEAFF.

The chain has TRBV7-9 and TRBJ2-1, with 8 positions matching TRBD1. The CDR3 spans 16 residues. Germline trimming cut 1 base from V and 7 bases from J; bases unmatched to any gene: 9. Germline-derived CDR1 and CDR2 are SEHNR and FQNEAQ (reference sequence). The chain's CDR3 is CASSLEARGRRNEQFF. In nucleotides, the CDR3 is TGTGCCAGCAGCTTAGAGGCCAGGGGGCGAAGGAATGAGCAGTTCTTC.

V is TRBV28 and J is TRBJ2-7; perhaps TRBD1 as D (6 bases). V was pared by 6 bases and J by 3 bases, with 18 bases between. CDR1 and CDR2 (germline): MDHEN, SYDVKM. The CDR3 is 15 residues long. The CDR3 region has the DNA TGTGCCAGCAGATCAACAGGGTCAGCAGTCTACGAGCAGTACTTC. The encoded protein is CASRSTGSAVYEQYF.

This chain links TRBV13 with TRBJ1-5, with 7 bases aligning to TRBD1. CDR1 PRHDT and CDR2 FYEKMQ come from the germline V gene (reference sequence). Germline trimming cut 4 bases from V and 7 bases from J; bases unmatched to any gene: 16. This CDR3 contains 17 residues. The CDR3 region is CASSSTAGRQGEQPQHF. The CDR3 nucleotides are TGTGCCAGCAGCTCAACAGCGGGTAGACAGGGAGAACAGCCCCAGCATTTT.

V and J are TRBV5-6 and TRBJ2-7, with TRBD1 matching 7 bases. V was pared by 3 bases and J by 6 bases, with 15 bases of the junction left unmatched. There are 16 residues in the CDR3. Germline CDR1 reads SGHDT; CDR2 reads YYEEEE. The chain's CDR3 is CASSSVSWDSGIEQYF. For the CDR3, the DNA is TGTGCCAGCAGCTCTGTGTCATGGGACAGTGGCATCGAGCAGTACTTC.